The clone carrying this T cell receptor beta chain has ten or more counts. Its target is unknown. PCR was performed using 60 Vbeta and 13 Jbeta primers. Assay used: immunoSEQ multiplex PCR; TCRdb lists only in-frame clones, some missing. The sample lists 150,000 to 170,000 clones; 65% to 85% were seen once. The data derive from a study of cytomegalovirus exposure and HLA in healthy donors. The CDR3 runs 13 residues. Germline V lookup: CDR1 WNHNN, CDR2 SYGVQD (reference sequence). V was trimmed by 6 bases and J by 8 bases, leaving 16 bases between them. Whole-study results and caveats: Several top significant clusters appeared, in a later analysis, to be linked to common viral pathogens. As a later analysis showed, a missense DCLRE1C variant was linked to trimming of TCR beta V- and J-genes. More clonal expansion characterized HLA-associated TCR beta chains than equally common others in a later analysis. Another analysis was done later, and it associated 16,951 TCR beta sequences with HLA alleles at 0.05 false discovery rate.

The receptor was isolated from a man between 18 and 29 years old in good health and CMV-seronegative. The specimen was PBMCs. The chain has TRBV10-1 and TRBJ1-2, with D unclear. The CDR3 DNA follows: TGCGCCAGCAGACCGAGGGTCCCGTCAGGCTACACCTTC. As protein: CASRPRVPSGYTF.